Listed below are T cell receptor beta chains from one sample, sequenced in a study of OX40 agonist ivuxolimab in advanced cancers. The repertoire was sequenced with immunoSEQ multiplex PCR; TCRdb's copy has only in-frame clones and lacks some. This sample has 50,000 to 75,000 clones, with 87% found just once. Sequenced material: CD4+ or CD8+ T cells sorted from blood, taken in a trial of the OX40 agonist ivuxolimab. All receptors derive from an adult with an advanced solid tumor such as melanoma, head and neck, liver or kidney cancer. Both conserved end residues are part of each CDR3. The D gene is left open where the match is weak. The listing skips clone size in some rows; elsewhere it reads once, few, many or a size class.

D	V	J	size	DNA	CDR3
TRBD2	TRBV5-5	TRBJ2-2	.	TGTGCCAGCAGCCCCTGGGGGGGAATGGTAGGGGAGCTGTTTTTT	CASSPWGGMVGELFF
.	TRBV7-3	TRBJ2-3	once	TGTGCCAGCAGCCCCCGCCACAGGGTCACAGATACGCAGTATTTT	CASSPRHRVTDTQYF
TRBD1	TRBV2	TRBJ1-6	.	TGTGCCAGCGAACGGGGACAGGGATCTTATAATTCACCCCTCCACTTT	CASERGQGSYNSPLHF
.	TRBV2	TRBJ2-7	.	TGTGCCAGCAGAGGATCGGGGTTTCAGGAGCAGTACTTC	CASRGSGFQEQYF
TRBD2	TRBV29-1	TRBJ2-2	.	TGCAGCGTTGTCGCGGGAGGGCCGGGCGGGGAGCTGTTTTTT	CSVVAGGPGGELFF
TRBD1	TRBV5-4	TRBJ1-6	.	TGTGCCACTGGGGGACAGGGAAATAATTCACCCCTCCACTTT	CATGGQGNNSPLHF
.	TRBV11-3	TRBJ2-7	.	TGTGCCAGCAGTGAGCGGGTGCCCCCCTACGAGCAGTACTTC	CASSERVPPYEQYF
.	TRBV25-1	TRBJ1-1	.	TGTGCCAGCAGACCGACAGGAGTGAACACTGAAGCTTTCTTT	CASRPTGVNTEAFF
TRBD1	TRBV5-4	TRBJ2-3	once	TGTGCCAGCAGCTCCGGACAGGGTCCAGATACGCAGTATTTT	CASSSGQGPDTQYF
TRBD2	TRBV12-5	TRBJ2-5	.	TGTGCTAGTGGATCCCCGGGACTAGCGGCGGAGGTCGTGGAGACCCAGTACTTC	CASGSPGLAAEVVETQYF
TRBD1	TRBV6-5	TRBJ1-1	.	TGTGCCAGCTTCAGGGGGCGGCGCGGCACTGAAGCTTTCTTT	CASFRGRRGTEAFF
.	TRBV21-1	TRBJ2-2	.	TGTGCCAGCAGCAATAGGTCAGCCGACCGAGTATTACAGCCTACCGGGGAGCTGTTTTTT	CASSNRSADRVLQPTGELFF
TRBD1	TRBV5-1	TRBJ2-7	.	TGCGCCAGCAGCTTGGGACAGGGATTTACCTACGAGCAGTACTTC	CASSLGQGFTYEQYF
.	TRBV27	TRBJ1-2	.	TGTGCCAGCGGGACCTTTAACTATGGCTACACCTTC	CASGTFNYGYTF
TRBD1	TRBV2	TRBJ1-3	.	TGTGCCAGCAGTGAAAGACAGGGGGCAATCGGAAACACCATATATTTT	CASSERQGAIGNTIYF
.	TRBV15	TRBJ2-7	.	TGTGCCACCAGCAGGGCGGGCAGCTCCTACGAGCAGTACTTC	CATSRAGSSYEQYF
.	TRBV5-1	TRBJ2-1	.	TGCGCCAGCAGCTTGGAGGACTACCCTTACAATGAGCAGTTCTTC	CASSLEDYPYNEQFF
.	TRBV5-1	TRBJ2-1	.	TGCGCCAGCAGCTCCGACGTCCGCTCCTACAATGAGCAGTTCTTC	CASSSDVRSYNEQFF
.	TRBV28	TRBJ1-2	.	TGTGCCAGCAGTTACCTCGGGGGGGGCTACACCTTC	CASSYLGGGYTF
TRBD1	TRBV2	TRBJ1-2	.	TGTGCCAGCAGTCCCGAGGGGGCCGGCTATGGCTACACCTTC	CASSPEGAGYGYTF
TRBD2	TRBV9	TRBJ2-5	.	TGTGCCAGCAGCGTATTACCGGGACTAGCGGGAACACAAGAGACCCAGTACTTC	CASSVLPGLAGTQETQYF
.	TRBV19	TRBJ1-5	.	TGTGCCAGTAGTATAGACGGGAGTCTGAATCAGCCCCAGCATTTT	CASSIDGSLNQPQHF
.	TRBV2	TRBJ2-7	.	TGTGCCAGCAGCGTCATACAGAGCTCCTACGAGCAGTACTTC	CASSVIQSSYEQYF
.	TRBV19	TRBJ2-2	.	TGTGCCAGCAGTGGGCGGCAGGGGTACACCGGGGAGCTGTTTTTT	CASSGRQGYTGELFF
.	TRBV28	TRBJ2-5	.	TGTGCCAGCACCCGGAGGGCGGTGCCCCCCCAAGAGACCCAGTACTTC	CASTRRAVPPQETQYF
.	TRBV21-1	TRBJ2-5	.	TGTGCCCGTCAGGGACTAGCGGGAGGTTCCCAAGAGACCCAGTACTTC	CARQGLAGGSQETQYF
TRBD1	TRBV12-5	TRBJ1-1	.	TGTGCTACGGGGACAGCGGTTGACACTGAAGCTTTCTTT	CATGTAVDTEAFF
.	TRBV4-1	TRBJ2-7	.	TGCGCCAGCAGCCACCGACCCGGGAGCGGATACGAGCAGTACTTC	CASSHRPGSGYEQYF
.	TRBV4-2	TRBJ2-3	.	TGTGCCAGCAGCGGTAGCGGACGCACAGATACGCAGTATTTT	CASSGSGRTDTQYF
TRBD1	TRBV7-9	TRBJ2-7	.	TGTGCCAGCAGCTCTAGCCTATTGACAGGGTCCTACGAGCAGTACTTC	CASSSSLLTGSYEQYF
.	TRBV19	TRBJ1-5	.	TGTGCCAGTAGTCACCCGGGACCGGGGGGGGATTATAGCAATCAGCCCCAGCATTTT	CASSHPGPGGDYSNQPQHF
.	TRBV5-1	TRBJ2-5	.	TGCGCCAGCAGCTTGAGGGGGGTCCAAGAGACCCAGTACTTC	CASSLRGVQETQYF
TRBD1	TRBV7-2	TRBJ2-4	once	TGTGCCAGCAGCCCGGACAGGGTAAAAAACATTCAGTACTTC	CASSPDRVKNIQYF
TRBD2	TRBV14	TRBJ2-3	.	TGTGCCAGCAGCCCCATAGCGGGAGGGAGAACAGATACGCAGTATTTT	CASSPIAGGRTDTQYF
.	TRBV5-1	TRBJ2-4	.	TGCGCCAGCAGCTTGGGGACAAGGCGGAACATTCAGTACTTC	CASSLGTRRNIQYF
.	TRBV9	TRBJ2-3	.	TGTGCCAGCAGCGCCGGACCCACCCAGAGTACGCAGTATTTT	CASSAGPTQSTQYF
TRBD2	TRBV7-2	TRBJ2-5	.	TGTGCCAGCAGCTTAGCCGGGAGGACCCAAGAGACCCAGTACTTC	CASSLAGRTQETQYF
.	TRBV15	TRBJ2-7	.	TGTGCCACCAGCAGAGAACGAGCGAATACCTACGAGCAGTACTTC	CATSRERANTYEQYF
.	TRBV19	TRBJ1-3	.	TGTGCCAGTAGTATAGGAGGGGGCTCTGGAAACACCATATATTTT	CASSIGGGSGNTIYF
TRBD2	TRBV7-8	TRBJ2-7	.	TGTGCCAGCAGCAAAGGGACTAGCGGGAGGGCCGCTTCGGTGCAGTACTTC	CASSKGTSGRAASVQYF
.	TRBV15	TRBJ2-5	few	TGTGCCACCAGCAAAGGCAGAAAAGAGACCCAGTACTTC	CATSKGRKETQYF
.	TRBV11-2	TRBJ2-3	.	TGTGCCAGCAGCTCCCGGACAGTATTCACAGATACGCAGTATTTT	CASSSRTVFTDTQYF
.	TRBV30	TRBJ1-6	.	TGTGCCTGGAGCCTCCTCGGGGTGAAGTCACCCCTCCACTTT	CAWSLLGVKSPLHF
TRBD2	TRBV9	TRBJ2-3	.	TGTGCCAGCAGCGCTAGCGGGAGAGATACGCAGTATTTT	CASSASGRDTQYF
.	TRBV5-1	TRBJ2-3	.	TGCGCCAGCAGCCCTGCCCCAGCGAATACGCAGTATTTT	CASSPAPANTQYF